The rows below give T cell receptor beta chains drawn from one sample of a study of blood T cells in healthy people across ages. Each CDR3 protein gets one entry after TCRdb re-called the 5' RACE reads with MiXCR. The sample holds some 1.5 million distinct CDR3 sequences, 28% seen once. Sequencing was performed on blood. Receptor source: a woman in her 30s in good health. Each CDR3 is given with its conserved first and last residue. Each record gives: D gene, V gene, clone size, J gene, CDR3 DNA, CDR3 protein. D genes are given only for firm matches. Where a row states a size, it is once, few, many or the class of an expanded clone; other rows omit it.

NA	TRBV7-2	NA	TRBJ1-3	TGTGCCAGCAGCCCCGGGGGGGAGAGTACTGGAAACACCATATATTTT	CASSPGGESTGNTIYF
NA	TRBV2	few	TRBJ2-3	TGTGCCAGCAGTCCGGGGGACGCACCCACAGATACGCAGTATTTT	CASSPGDAPTDTQYF
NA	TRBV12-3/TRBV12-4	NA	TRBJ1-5	TGTGCCAGCAGTCCATCTATACAGGGCCGCCAGCCCCAGCATTTT	CASSPSIQGRQPQHF
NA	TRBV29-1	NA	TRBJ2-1	TGCAGCGTTGAAGATCAGAGGTCAGGCCACTACAATGAGCAGTTCTTC	CSVEDQRSGHYNEQFF
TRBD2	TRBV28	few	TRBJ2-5	TGTGCCAGCAGTTTAGAACTAGCGGGGACCGGGACCCAGTACTTC	CASSLELAGTGTQYF
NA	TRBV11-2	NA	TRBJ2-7	TGTGCCAGCAGTTTGTGGGACCGGGCCTCCGAGCAGTACTTC	CASSLWDRASEQYF
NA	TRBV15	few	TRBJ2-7	TGTGCCACCTCAGGGGCTTGGGGGGATGCGCAGTACTTC	CATSGAWGDAQYF
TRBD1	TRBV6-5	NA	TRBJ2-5	TGTGCCAGCAGTCGGGACAGGGGGGTACGAGAGACCCAGTACTTC	CASSRDRGVRETQYF
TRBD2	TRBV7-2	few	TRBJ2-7	TGTGCCAGCAGCTTAGGGGTAACGGGACTAGCGATCTACGAGCAGTACTTC	CASSLGVTGLAIYEQYF
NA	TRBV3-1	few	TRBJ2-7	TGTGCCAGCAGCCTTCGGAGGGAAGAGCAGTACTTC	CASSLRREEQYF
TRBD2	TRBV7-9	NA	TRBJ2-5	TGTGCCAGCAGGCCCAAGTTAGGGACTAGGGAAGAGACCCAGTACTTC	CASRPKLGTREETQYF
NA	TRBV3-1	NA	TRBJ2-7	TGTGCCAGCAGCCCTCTTCTAAACTCCTACGAGCAGTACTTC	CASSPLLNSYEQYF
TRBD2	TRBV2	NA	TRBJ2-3	TGTACCAGCAGTGATGCCCGCAGCGGGAGAAGGACAGATACGCAGTATTTT	CTSSDARSGRRTDTQYF
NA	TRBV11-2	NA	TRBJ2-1	TGTGCCAGCAGCTCCCCCCAAGGACAGAGCTCCTACAATGAGCAGTTCTTC	CASSSPQGQSSYNEQFF
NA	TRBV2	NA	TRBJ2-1	TGTGCCAGCAGTTTGGAGACCTCCTCGGGGACCCAGTTCTTC	CASSLETSSGTQFF
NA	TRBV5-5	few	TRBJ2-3	TGTGCCAGCAGCATACGGGGAGCAGCTCTAGATACGCAGTATTTT	CASSIRGAALDTQYF
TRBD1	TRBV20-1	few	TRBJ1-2	TGCAGTGCTGCCCGGACAGGGAGGAATGGCTACACCTTC	CSAARTGRNGYTF
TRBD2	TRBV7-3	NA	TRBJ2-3	TGTGCCAGCAGCTTAAAATGGCCGGGGGGGCTCACAGATACGCAGTATTTT	CASSLKWPGGLTDTQYF
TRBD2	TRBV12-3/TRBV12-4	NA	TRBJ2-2	TGTGCCAGCAGTTTTTCCACTAGCGGGCGGAACACCGGGGAGCTGTTTTTT	CASSFSTSGRNTGELFF
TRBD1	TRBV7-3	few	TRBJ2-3	TGTGCCAGCAGCTTACAGACAGGGGGCGCAGATACGCAGTATTTT	CASSLQTGGADTQYF
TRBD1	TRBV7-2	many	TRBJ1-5	TGTGCCAGCAGCCAGGGACAGACTCAGCCCCAGCATTTT	CASSQGQTQPQHF
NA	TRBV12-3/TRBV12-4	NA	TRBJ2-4	TGTGCCAGCAGTTTTGGCGGACTAGCCAAAAACATTCAGTACTTC	CASSFGGLAKNIQYF
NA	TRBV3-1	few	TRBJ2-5	TGTGCCAGCACCCGACTCCGTCAAGAGACCCAGTACTTC	CASTRLRQETQYF
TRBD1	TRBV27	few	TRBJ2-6	TGTGCCAGCAGGGGACAGGGTTTCGCTGGGGCCAGCGTCCTGACTTTC	CASRGQGFAGASVLTF
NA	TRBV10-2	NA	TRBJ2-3	TGCGCCAGCAGTGTTCTAGCCACAGATACGCAGTATTTT	CASSVLATDTQYF
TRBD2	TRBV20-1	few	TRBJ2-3	TGCAGTGCTTCCCCCGCGACTAGCGGGGGCACAGATACGCAGTATTTT	CSASPATSGGTDTQYF
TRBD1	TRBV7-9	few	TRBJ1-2	TGTGCCAGCAGCCTGGGACAGCTCTGTGGCTACACCTTC	CASSLGQLCGYTF
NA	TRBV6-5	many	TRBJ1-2	TGTGCCAGCAGTTACAAAGGGAATGGCTACACCTTC	CASSYKGNGYTF
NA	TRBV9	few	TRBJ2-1	TGTGCCAGCAGCGGTCCAGGGGCTTATACCTACAATGAGCAGTTCTTC	CASSGPGAYTYNEQFF
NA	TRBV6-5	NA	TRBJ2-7	TGTGCCAGCAGGGAGCTAGGGAAGGGTTACGAGCAGTACTTC	CASRELGKGYEQYF
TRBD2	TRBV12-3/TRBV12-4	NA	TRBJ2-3	TGTGCCAGCAGCTCGAGAATGACTAGCGGGGGGGCACGTGATACGCAGTATTTT	CASSSRMTSGGARDTQYF
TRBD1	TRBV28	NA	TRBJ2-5	TGTGCCAGCAGTTTTCCATTCGCCCCTAGTTCGGGACAGGAAAAAGAGGCTCAGTACTTC	CASSFPFAPSSGQEKEAQYF
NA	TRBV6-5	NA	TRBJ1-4	TGTGCCAGCAGTCGACTACCGGGGTCCAGGGAAAAACTGTTTTTT	CASSRLPGSREKLFF
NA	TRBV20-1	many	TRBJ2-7	TGCAGTGCTAGTACAGGCCCCAACGAGCAGTACTTC	CSASTGPNEQYF
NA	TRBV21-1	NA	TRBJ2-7	TGTGCCAGCACGAGTCGTCATCCCGAGCGGGTGACCTACGAGCAGTACTTC	CASTSRHPERVTYEQYF
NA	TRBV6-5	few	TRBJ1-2	TGTGCCAGCAGCTTATCGGACAAAGACTATGGCTACACCTTC	CASSLSDKDYGYTF
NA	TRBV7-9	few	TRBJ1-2	TGTGCCAGCACCTTCTCAGAAGGCTATACTTCTAACTATGGCTACACCTTC	CASTFSEGYTSNYGYTF
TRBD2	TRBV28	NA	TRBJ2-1	TGTGCCAGCAGTTCCGGGACTAGCGAGTTCTTC	CASSSGTSEFF
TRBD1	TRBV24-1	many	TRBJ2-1	TGTGCCACCAGTGAGGGACAGGGGGCTTTGAATGAGCAGTTCTTC	CATSEGQGALNEQFF
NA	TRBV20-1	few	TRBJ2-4	TGCAGTGCTCCGGACCTGGACATTCAGTACTTC	CSAPDLDIQYF